This TCR beta chain appears in the sequencing data of a study of monozygotic twins with inflammatory bowel disease. Of note for this clonotype: What it recognizes is unknown.

This CDR3 has 14 residues. Germline CDR1 MGHRA, CDR2 YSYEKL. TCRdb reprocessed the 5' RACE reads; each CDR3 protein has one entry and no DNA is given. Found here are about 330,000 distinct CDR3 sequences; the top ten clones hold approximately 2%. Whole-study findings and limits: Patient repertoires may carry noise from differing immunosuppressive treatments. Relative clonotype sharing with others was diminished in IBD patients versus healthy twins, particularly with disease activity.

Blood samples, whole and unsorted for T cells, yielded the isolated total RNA. The V gene is TRBV4-1, the J gene TRBJ1-3; TCRdb calls TRBD1, which cannot be checked without DNA. The clonotype was recovered from a human donor with ulcerative colitis or Crohn's disease, or a healthy co-twin of an affected twin (not recorded which). Material: blood. CDR3: CASSQGPLLNTIYF.